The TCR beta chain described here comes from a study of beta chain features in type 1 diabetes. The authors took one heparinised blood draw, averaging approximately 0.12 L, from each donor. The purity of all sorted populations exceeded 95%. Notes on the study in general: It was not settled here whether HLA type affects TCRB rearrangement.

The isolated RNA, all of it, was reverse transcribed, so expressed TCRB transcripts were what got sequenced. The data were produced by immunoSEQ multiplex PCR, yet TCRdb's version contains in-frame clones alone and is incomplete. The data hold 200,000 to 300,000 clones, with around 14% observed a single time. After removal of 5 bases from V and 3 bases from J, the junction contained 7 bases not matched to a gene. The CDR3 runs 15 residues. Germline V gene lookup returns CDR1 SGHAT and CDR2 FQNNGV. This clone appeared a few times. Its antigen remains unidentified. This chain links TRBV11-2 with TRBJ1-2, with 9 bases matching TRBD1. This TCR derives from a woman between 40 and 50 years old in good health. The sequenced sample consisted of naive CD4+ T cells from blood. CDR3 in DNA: TGTGCCAGCAGCGTACCGACAGGGGGAGACTATGGCTACACCTTC. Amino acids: CASSVPTGGDYGYTF.